This TCR beta chain came from a study of response to subunit inactivated influenza vaccine (dated 2018 in TCRdb). Study-level background: Deep quantitative T cell receptor repertoire profiling was used in the study to track responses to a trivalent subunit inactivated influenza vaccine. The investigation overall reported the following: It was suggested by the authors that each seasonal influenza vaccination may recruit only a limited number of new T cells.

The library came from RT-PCR. The reads were generated on an Illumina HiSeq 2500. Using fastp trimming at Q25 and MiXCR clonotype assembly, TCRdb reanalyzed the public sequencing data and kept in-frame beta chains. Rows are unified per CDR3 protein, each entry keeping the most common DNA and genes. Within this sample are fewer than 750,000 distinct CDR3 sequences, with approximately 14% of them counted one time only. The leading ten clones occupy over 8.5% of the sample. This clonotype has a handful of counts. Its antigen is still unknown. No base qualities exist here, and no much larger clone lies one base off it. Including cysteine and phenylalanine, the CDR3 has 17 amino acids. Left in the record is the CDR3 DNA by itself, 51 bases read in frame from the first base. Ends trimmed: V by 5 bases, J by 4 bases; bases unmatched to a gene: 10. Based on the germline V gene (reference sequence), the CDR1 and CDR2 sequences are SEHNR and FQNEAQ.

The receptor chain draws on TRBV7-9 and TRBJ2-1; TRBD2 fits 11 bases in the junction. The starting material was PBMCs from blood, obtained 11 to 12 days after vaccination. This receptor was identified in a man aged 50 to 60 who received an inactivated influenza vaccine. Donor details come from another sample of the same person, matched by shared clones. The CDR3 protein: CASSPGETSGAYNEQFF. The sequenced DNA is TGTGCCAGCAGCCCTGGGGAGACTAGCGGGGCATACAATGAGCAGTTCTTC. The entire variable domain, with the stretches around the CDR3 drawn from the reference TRBV7-9 and TRBJ2-1 proteins, is DTGVSQNPRHKITKRGQNVTFRCDPISEHNRLYWYRQTLGQGPEFLTYFQNEAQLEKSRLLSDRFSAERPKGSFSTLEIQRTEQGDSAMYLCASSPGETSGAYNEQFFGPGTRLTVL.